This T cell receptor (beta chain) was retrieved from a study of shared clonotypes between healthy human individuals. Sequencing was performed with immunoSEQ multiplex PCR; in TCRdb, only in-frame clones are kept and a portion is missing. Of some 1,100,000 clones listed, 70% to 80% are singletons. As for this clone: At one boundary the junction diverges from the germline segment, which might be a read error.

There are 11 residues in the CDR3. Germline V CDR1 and CDR2: SGHAT, FQNNGV. The chain is built from TRBV11-2 and TRBJ2-3; the match to TRBD2 covers 7 bases. The sequence derives from a man aged 18 to 30 in good health. Some clones in this sample may be carry-over from other donors' samples. Material: memory CD4+ T cells from PBMCs. As to subset: CD45RA-negative fraction. The CDR3 DNA sequence: TGTGCCACCCCTGGCCCTAGCGGTACGGATTTT. Protein: CATPGPSGTDF.